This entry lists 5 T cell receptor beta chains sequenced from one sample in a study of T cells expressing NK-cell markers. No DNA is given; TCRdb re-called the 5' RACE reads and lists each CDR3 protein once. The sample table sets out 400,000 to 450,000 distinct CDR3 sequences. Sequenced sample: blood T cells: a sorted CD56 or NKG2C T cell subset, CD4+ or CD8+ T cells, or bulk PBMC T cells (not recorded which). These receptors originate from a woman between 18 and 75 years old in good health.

CDR3 amino acids: CSAAGESSYNEQFF. This sequence joins TRBV20-1 and TRBJ2-1; TCRdb lists TRBD2, though no DNA is available to test this call. Germline loops: CDR1 DFQATT, CDR2 SNEGSKA (reference sequence). This CDR3 has 14 amino acids.

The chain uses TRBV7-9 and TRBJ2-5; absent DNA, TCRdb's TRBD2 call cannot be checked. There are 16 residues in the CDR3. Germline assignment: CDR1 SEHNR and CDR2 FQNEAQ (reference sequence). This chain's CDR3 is CASSSRLAELQETQYF.

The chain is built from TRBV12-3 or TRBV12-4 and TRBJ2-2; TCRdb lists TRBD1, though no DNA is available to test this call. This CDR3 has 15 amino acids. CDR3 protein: CASRRPGTGSGELFF.

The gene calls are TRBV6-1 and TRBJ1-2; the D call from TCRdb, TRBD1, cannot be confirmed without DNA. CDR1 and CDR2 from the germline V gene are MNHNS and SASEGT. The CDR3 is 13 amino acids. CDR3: CASSTDRELLATF.

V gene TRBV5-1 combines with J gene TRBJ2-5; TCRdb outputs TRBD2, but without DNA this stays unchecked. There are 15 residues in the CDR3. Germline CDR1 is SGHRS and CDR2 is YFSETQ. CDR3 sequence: CASSMTSGFQETQYF. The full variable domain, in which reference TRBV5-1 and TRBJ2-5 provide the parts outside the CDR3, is KAGVTQTPRYLIKTRGQQVTLSCSPISGHRSVSWYQQTPGQGLQFLFEYFSETQRNKGNFPGRFSGRQFSNSRSEMNVSTLELGDSALYLCASSMTSGFQETQYFGPGTRLLVL.